This TCR beta chain was captured by sequencing in a study of beta chain features in type 1 diabetes. This CDR3 is 17 amino acids long. V was clipped by 1 base and J by 6 bases; unmatched bases: 9. Germline V lookup: CDR1 SGHDN, CDR2 FVKESK. Reverse transcribing all isolated RNA meant expressed TCRB transcripts were sequenced. Repertoires were generated with immunoSEQ multiplex PCR, while TCRdb's copy carries only in-frame clones and drops some. The repertoire includes about 210,000 clones, roughly 10% of them detected once, and less than 1.5% sits in the top ten. This clone was detected ten times or more.

This chain connects TRBV14 to TRBJ2-1; TRBD2 aligns across 10 bases. The sequence was collected from a man younger than 35 in good health. Sequences were obtained from central memory CD4+ T cells from blood. DNA for the CDR3: TGTGCCAGCAGCCAAGGAAAAGGTAGCGGGAGGCTCAATGAGCAGTTCTTC. Translation: CASSQGKGSGRLNEQFF.